The 9 T cell receptor beta chains in this list originate from one sample, sequenced in a study of control samples from healthy donors and cancer patients. The assay was immunoSEQ multiplex PCR, and TCRdb's table has in-frame clones only and misses some. The data show about 160,000 clones, approximately 90% seen once. Material for sequencing was blood. These receptors originate from a man aged 25 to 40 in good health.

This chain connects TRBV7-6 to TRBJ1-3, with D uncertain. Germline V gene sequence: CDR1 SGHVS, CDR2 FNYEAQ. V lost 5 bases and J lost 0, with 11 bases in between. The CDR3 totals 15 residues. The CDR3 loop is CASSVMWGSGNTIYF. The CDR3 coding sequence is TGTGCCAGCAGCGTTATGTGGGGCTCTGGAAACACCATATATTTT.

The gene calls are TRBV12-3 or TRBV12-4 and TRBJ1-4, with D unresolved. Trimming left V 7 bases short and J 4 bases short, with 10 bases between. This CDR3 has 13 amino acids. CDR3 residues: CASTPARNEKLFF. The CDR3 DNA follows: TGTGCCAGCACCCCGGCCCGTAATGAAAAACTGTTTTTT.

This chain uses TRBV5-8 with TRBJ2-7, with 11 bases identical to TRBD2. Germline lookup yields CDR1 SGHTS and CDR2 YDEGEE. The CDR3 contains 15 residues. V lost 3 bases to trimming and J lost 3 bases; unmatched junction nucleotides: 5. The CDR3 loop is CASSSPGLADYEQYF. The CDR3 DNA reads as TGTGCCAGCAGCTCCCCGGGACTAGCGGACTACGAGCAGTACTTC.

The J gene is TRBJ1-3, the V gene TRBV2, with TRBD1 identical over 7 bases. Germline lookup yields CDR1 SNHLY and CDR2 FYNNEI. The CDR3 runs to 16 residues. With V trimmed by 5 bases and J by 4 bases, 11 bases remained unmatched. The CDR3 loop reads CASSMTTGLVGNTIYF. The DNA for the CDR3 is TGTGCCAGCAGTATGACGACAGGGCTCGTCGGAAACACCATATATTTT.

The chain is built from TRBV4-1 and TRBJ1-6; D is ambiguous. The CDR3 is made up of 14 amino acids. The V end lost 2 bases, the J end lost 7 bases, and 9 bases lay between the germline ends. CDR1 and CDR2 (germline): MGHRA, YSYEKL. Here the CDR3 reads CASSQTYVNSPLHF. Written as DNA, the CDR3 is TGCGCCAGCAGCCAAACTTACGTAAATTCACCCCTCCACTTT.

This clone has only a few counts. The chain carries TRBV5-1 and TRBJ1-3; D not certain. This CDR3 has 13 amino acids. Germline assignment: CDR1 SGHRS and CDR2 YFSETQ. V dropped 2 bases and J dropped 4 bases, with 7 bases sitting between them. The chain's CDR3 is CASSLSPGNTIYF. CDR3 nucleotide sequence: TGCGCCAGCAGCTTAAGTCCCGGAAACACCATATATTTT.

The chain uses TRBV14 and TRBJ1-2, with TRBD1 identical over 10 bases. Germline CDR1 is SGHDN and CDR2 is FVKESK. The CDR3 covers 15 residues. The V gene end was trimmed by 4 bases and the J gene end by 5 bases; junction bases not matched to a gene: 7. CDR3 sequence reads: CASSLPGQGSYGYTF. The CDR3 DNA reads as TGTGCCAGCAGCCTCCCGGGACAGGGGTCTTATGGCTACACCTTC.

This sequence joins TRBV28 and TRBJ1-5; D is uncertain. The germline gives CDR1 MDHEN, CDR2 SYDVKM. The V gene lost 3 bases and the J gene lost 3 bases, with 12 bases spanning the gap. This CDR3 is 15 amino acids long. The CDR3 DNA reads as TGTGCCAGCAGTTTTGAGAGGCCCGTCAATCAGCCCCAGCATTTT. Protein: CASSFERPVNQPQHF.

The chain recombines TRBV5-1 with TRBJ1-1; D is undetermined. The ends were cut back, 7 bases at V and 2 bases at J, with 18 bases in the middle. This CDR3 comprises 15 residues. Germline V gives CDR1 SGHRS, CDR2 YFSETQ. The CDR3 sequence is CASYNRGMINTEAFF. The CDR3, as DNA: TGCGCCAGCTACAACAGAGGGATGATAAACACTGAAGCTTTCTTT.